This T cell receptor (beta chain) is drawn from a study of T cell changes during pregnancy in multiple sclerosis. Assay: immunoSEQ multiplex PCR; the TCRdb copy retains only in-frame clones and omits some. The data hold about 32,000 clones, with 89% observed a single time. Germline-derived CDR1 and CDR2 are ENHRY and SYGVKD. Unmatched junction bases numbered 18, after V lost 4 bases and J lost 0 bases. This CDR3 spans 20 amino acids. This rearrangement joins TRBV10-3 to TRBJ1-3; TRBD1 matches at 7 bases. Specimen: CD8+ T cells from peripheral blood mononuclear cells, collected in the second trimester of pregnancy. The clonotype comes from a female donor with multiple sclerosis, enrolled in a pregnancy study. CDR3 in amino acids: CAISANRPGTVPLSGNTIYF. CDR3 sequence (DNA): TGTGCCATCAGTGCCAACCGTCCCGGGACAGTGCCGCTCTCTGGAAACACCATATATTTT.